Listed below are T cell receptor beta chains from one sample, sequenced in a study of a mutant IDH1 vaccine in newly diagnosed glioma. These receptors lack a known antigen. Data came from immunoSEQ multiplex PCR; TCRdb stores just in-frame clones and leaves some out. The sample gives roughly 26,000 clones, over 80% of which show up once; about 33% is in the top ten. Specimen: PBMCs, collected from a glioma patient whose treatment included an IDH1 peptide vaccine. These receptors originate from a man younger than 40 with glioma. Both conserved end residues are part of each CDR3. A D gene is named only where the DNA matches it firmly. Clone size is not always given. Where it is, it says once, few, many or a class for expanded clones.

>TRBJ2-7|-|-|TRBV19
CASSPGISYEQYF
TGTGCCAGTAGCCCCGGGATCTCCTACGAGCAGTACTTC
>TRBJ1-5|TRBD1|-|TRBV7-9
CASSRTGGSNQPQHF
TGTGCCAGCAGCCGGACAGGGGGGAGCAATCAGCCCCAGCATTTT
>TRBJ2-7|-|-|TRBV18
CASSPQRTERSEQYF
TGTGCCAGCTCACCCCAAAGGACAGAACGCAGCGAGCAGTACTTC
>TRBJ2-2|-|-|TRBV6-5
CASSYSVNTGELFF
TGTGCCAGCAGTTACTCGGTGAACACCGGGGAGCTGTTTTTT
>TRBJ1-1|-|-|TRBV20-1
CSARDVTEAFF
TGCAGTGCTAGAGATGTCACTGAAGCTTTCTTT
>TRBJ2-1|-|once|TRBV7-9
CASSSDSSYNEQFF
TGTGCCAGCAGTTCGGACAGCTCCTACAATGAGCAGTTCTTC
>TRBJ2-3|-|-|TRBV10-2
CASSLDQSTDTQYF
TGCGCCAGCAGTCTGGACCAAAGTACAGATACGCAGTATTTT
>TRBJ2-1|TRBD1|once|TRBV10-3
CAISGGQRGYNEQFF
TGTGCCATCAGTGGGGGACAGAGGGGGTACAATGAGCAGTTCTTC
>TRBJ1-1|TRBD1|few|TRBV9
CASSAQGQGDTEAFF
TGTGCCAGCAGCGCCCAGGGACAGGGGGACACTGAAGCTTTCTTT
>TRBJ1-6|TRBD1|-|TRBV18
CASSLKIAGQGASSPLHF
TGTGCCAGCTCGCTTAAAATTGCGGGACAGGGGGCAAGCTCACCCCTCCACTTT
>TRBJ1-1|TRBD1|-|TRBV9
CASSVGQGAEWGPNTEAFF
TGTGCCAGCAGCGTAGGACAGGGGGCGGAATGGGGCCCGAACACTGAAGCTTTCTTT
>TRBJ2-2|TRBD1|-|TRBV5-1
CASSLGDRDTGELFF
TGCGCCAGCAGCTTGGGGGACAGGGACACCGGGGAGCTGTTTTTT
>TRBJ1-1|-|-|TRBV13
CASSGRGNTEAFF
TGTGCCAGCAGCGGGAGGGGGAACACTGAAGCTTTCTTT
>TRBJ1-1|TRBD1|few|TRBV5-1
CASSLGDREAFF
TGCGCCAGCAGCTTGGGGGACAGGGAAGCTTTCTTT
>TRBJ1-2|-|-|TRBV29-1
CSVEGREASHYGYTF
TGCAGCGTTGAAGGCAGGGAAGCGTCTCACTATGGCTACACCTTC
>TRBJ2-6|-|-|TRBV9
CASSGGLLGQGKSGANVLTF
TGTGCCAGCAGCGGAGGACTTCTCGGGCAGGGGAAGTCTGGGGCCAACGTCCTGACTTTC
>TRBJ2-3|TRBD1|-|TRBV5-1
CASSWGQGSTDTQYF
TGCGCCAGCAGCTGGGGACAGGGGAGCACAGATACGCAGTATTTT
>TRBJ2-7|-|-|TRBV5-1
CASSLGTTAYEQYF
TGCGCCAGCAGTCTCGGGACCACCGCCTACGAGCAGTACTTC
>TRBJ2-7|TRBD2|-|TRBV9
CASSGAGGVMDEQYF
TGTGCCAGCAGCGGTGCCGGGGGGGTAATGGACGAGCAGTACTTC
>TRBJ2-5|-|-|TRBV2
CASIPAGGETQYF
TGTGCCAGCATCCCAGCCGGCGGGGAGACCCAGTACTTC
>TRBJ2-5|TRBD2|-|TRBV29-1
CSVDGTSGSGAETQYF
TGCAGCGTTGATGGGACTAGCGGGAGTGGGGCAGAGACCCAGTACTTC
>TRBJ2-3|-|-|TRBV7-8
CASSSEDSTDTQYF
TGTGCCAGCAGCTCGGAGGATAGCACAGATACGCAGTATTTT
>TRBJ1-2|-|-|TRBV6-6
CASSSSYGYTF
TGTGCCAGCAGTTCGAGCTATGGCTACACCTTC
>TRBJ2-2|TRBD2|-|TRBV7-2
CASSLGRGITGELFF
TGTGCCAGCAGCTTAGGGCGGGGGATCACCGGGGAGCTGTTTTTT
>TRBJ2-7|TRBD2|-|TRBV23-1
CARREGRNEQYF
TGCGCCAGGCGGGAGGGCCGGAACGAGCAGTACTTC
>TRBJ2-2|-|-|TRBV4-3
CASSQDSQGYTGELFF
TGCGCCAGCAGCCAAGACAGCCAGGGCTACACCGGGGAGCTGTTTTTT
>TRBJ1-5|TRBD1|few|TRBV4-1
CASSLQPMGQLNQPQHF
TGCGCCAGCAGCCTTCAGCCAATGGGACAGCTAAATCAGCCCCAGCATTTT
>TRBJ2-1|TRBD2|-|TRBV9
CASRRLADNEQFF
TGTGCCAGCCGCCGACTAGCGGACAATGAGCAGTTCTTC
>TRBJ2-7|-|-|TRBV9
CASSAGERYEQYF
TGTGCCAGCAGCGCAGGGGAAAGATACGAGCAGTACTTC
>TRBJ1-4|-|-|TRBV30
CAWSDARGHPLLF
TGTGCCTGGAGCGACGCCCGGGGACACCCGCTCCTTTTT
>TRBJ1-1|TRBD1|once|TRBV29-1
CSVPSRGLTAGSTEAFF
TGCAGCGTCCCCTCCAGGGGGCTCACGGCGGGGAGCACTGAAGCTTTCTTT
>TRBJ1-1|-|-|TRBV28
CASSLDRVMNTEAFF
TGTGCCAGCAGTCTCGACAGAGTCATGAACACTGAAGCTTTCTTT
>TRBJ1-5|TRBD1|-|TRBV2
CASSYDRGLGNQPQHF
TGTGCCAGCAGCTACGACAGGGGGCTGGGCAATCAGCCCCAGCATTTT
>TRBJ2-7|-|-|TRBV9
CASSVRDTDYEQYF
TGTGCCAGCAGCGTAAGGGACACGGACTACGAGCAGTACTTC
>TRBJ1-5|TRBD1|-|TRBV12-5
CASATGGNQPQHF
TGTGCTAGTGCTACAGGGGGCAATCAGCCCCAGCATTTT
>TRBJ2-5|TRBD2|-|TRBV19
CASSIGAGGPETQYF
TGTGCCAGTAGTATAGGGGCGGGAGGGCCAGAGACCCAGTACTTC
>TRBJ2-2|-|-|TRBV5-1
CASSLEARGAGELFF
TGCGCCAGCAGCTTGGAAGCCAGGGGGGCCGGGGAGCTGTTTTTT
>TRBJ2-3|TRBD1|-|TRBV30
CAWSRQGDTQYF
TGTGCCTGGAGTCGACAGGGAGATACGCAGTATTTT
>TRBJ2-7|-|-|TRBV7-6
CASSLARGNSNEQYF
TGTGCCAGCAGCTTAGCCCGGGGGAATAGCAACGAGCAGTACTTC
>TRBJ2-7|-|-|TRBV5-1
CASSLRESYEQYF
TGCGCCAGCAGCTTGCGGGAGAGCTACGAGCAGTACTTC
>TRBJ1-2|-|-|TRBV29-1
CSVEGARANYGYTF
TGCAGCGTTGAAGGAGCGCGGGCTAACTATGGCTACACCTTC
>TRBJ2-2|-|-|TRBV2
CASSDVRIGAGELFF
TGTGCCAGCAGTGATGTCAGGATCGGAGCCGGGGAGCTGTTTTTT
>TRBJ2-5|-|-|TRBV6-4
CASSRTAEETQYF
TGTGCCAGCAGTCGGACAGCGGAAGAGACCCAGTACTTC
>TRBJ1-3|-|-|TRBV2
CASSDQGNTIYF
TGTGCCAGCAGTGATCAGGGAAACACCATATATTTT
>TRBJ1-1|-|few|TRBV11-2
CASSSVVTIDRNTEAFF
TGTGCCAGCAGCTCTGTTGTAACTATTGACAGGAACACTGAAGCTTTCTTT
>TRBJ2-7|-|once|TRBV5-6
CASSLGGGAHEQYF
TGTGCCAGCAGCTTGGGTGGAGGTGCCCACGAGCAGTACTTC
>TRBJ2-7|-|-|TRBV9
CASSVEGRNHEQYF
TGTGCCAGCAGCGTAGAAGGCAGAAACCACGAGCAGTACTTC